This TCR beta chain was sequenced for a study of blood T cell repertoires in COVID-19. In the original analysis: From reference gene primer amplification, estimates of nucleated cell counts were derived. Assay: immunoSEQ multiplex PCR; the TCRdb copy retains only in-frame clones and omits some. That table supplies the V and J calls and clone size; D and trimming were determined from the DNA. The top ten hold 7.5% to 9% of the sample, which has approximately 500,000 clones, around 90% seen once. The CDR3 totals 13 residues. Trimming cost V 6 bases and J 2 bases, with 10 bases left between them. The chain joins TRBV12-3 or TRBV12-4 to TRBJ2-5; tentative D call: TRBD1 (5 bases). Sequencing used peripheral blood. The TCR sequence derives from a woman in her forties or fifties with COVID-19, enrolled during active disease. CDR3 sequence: CASSGHHQETQYF. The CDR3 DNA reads TGTGCCAGCAGCGGACATCATCAAGAGACCCAGTACTTC.